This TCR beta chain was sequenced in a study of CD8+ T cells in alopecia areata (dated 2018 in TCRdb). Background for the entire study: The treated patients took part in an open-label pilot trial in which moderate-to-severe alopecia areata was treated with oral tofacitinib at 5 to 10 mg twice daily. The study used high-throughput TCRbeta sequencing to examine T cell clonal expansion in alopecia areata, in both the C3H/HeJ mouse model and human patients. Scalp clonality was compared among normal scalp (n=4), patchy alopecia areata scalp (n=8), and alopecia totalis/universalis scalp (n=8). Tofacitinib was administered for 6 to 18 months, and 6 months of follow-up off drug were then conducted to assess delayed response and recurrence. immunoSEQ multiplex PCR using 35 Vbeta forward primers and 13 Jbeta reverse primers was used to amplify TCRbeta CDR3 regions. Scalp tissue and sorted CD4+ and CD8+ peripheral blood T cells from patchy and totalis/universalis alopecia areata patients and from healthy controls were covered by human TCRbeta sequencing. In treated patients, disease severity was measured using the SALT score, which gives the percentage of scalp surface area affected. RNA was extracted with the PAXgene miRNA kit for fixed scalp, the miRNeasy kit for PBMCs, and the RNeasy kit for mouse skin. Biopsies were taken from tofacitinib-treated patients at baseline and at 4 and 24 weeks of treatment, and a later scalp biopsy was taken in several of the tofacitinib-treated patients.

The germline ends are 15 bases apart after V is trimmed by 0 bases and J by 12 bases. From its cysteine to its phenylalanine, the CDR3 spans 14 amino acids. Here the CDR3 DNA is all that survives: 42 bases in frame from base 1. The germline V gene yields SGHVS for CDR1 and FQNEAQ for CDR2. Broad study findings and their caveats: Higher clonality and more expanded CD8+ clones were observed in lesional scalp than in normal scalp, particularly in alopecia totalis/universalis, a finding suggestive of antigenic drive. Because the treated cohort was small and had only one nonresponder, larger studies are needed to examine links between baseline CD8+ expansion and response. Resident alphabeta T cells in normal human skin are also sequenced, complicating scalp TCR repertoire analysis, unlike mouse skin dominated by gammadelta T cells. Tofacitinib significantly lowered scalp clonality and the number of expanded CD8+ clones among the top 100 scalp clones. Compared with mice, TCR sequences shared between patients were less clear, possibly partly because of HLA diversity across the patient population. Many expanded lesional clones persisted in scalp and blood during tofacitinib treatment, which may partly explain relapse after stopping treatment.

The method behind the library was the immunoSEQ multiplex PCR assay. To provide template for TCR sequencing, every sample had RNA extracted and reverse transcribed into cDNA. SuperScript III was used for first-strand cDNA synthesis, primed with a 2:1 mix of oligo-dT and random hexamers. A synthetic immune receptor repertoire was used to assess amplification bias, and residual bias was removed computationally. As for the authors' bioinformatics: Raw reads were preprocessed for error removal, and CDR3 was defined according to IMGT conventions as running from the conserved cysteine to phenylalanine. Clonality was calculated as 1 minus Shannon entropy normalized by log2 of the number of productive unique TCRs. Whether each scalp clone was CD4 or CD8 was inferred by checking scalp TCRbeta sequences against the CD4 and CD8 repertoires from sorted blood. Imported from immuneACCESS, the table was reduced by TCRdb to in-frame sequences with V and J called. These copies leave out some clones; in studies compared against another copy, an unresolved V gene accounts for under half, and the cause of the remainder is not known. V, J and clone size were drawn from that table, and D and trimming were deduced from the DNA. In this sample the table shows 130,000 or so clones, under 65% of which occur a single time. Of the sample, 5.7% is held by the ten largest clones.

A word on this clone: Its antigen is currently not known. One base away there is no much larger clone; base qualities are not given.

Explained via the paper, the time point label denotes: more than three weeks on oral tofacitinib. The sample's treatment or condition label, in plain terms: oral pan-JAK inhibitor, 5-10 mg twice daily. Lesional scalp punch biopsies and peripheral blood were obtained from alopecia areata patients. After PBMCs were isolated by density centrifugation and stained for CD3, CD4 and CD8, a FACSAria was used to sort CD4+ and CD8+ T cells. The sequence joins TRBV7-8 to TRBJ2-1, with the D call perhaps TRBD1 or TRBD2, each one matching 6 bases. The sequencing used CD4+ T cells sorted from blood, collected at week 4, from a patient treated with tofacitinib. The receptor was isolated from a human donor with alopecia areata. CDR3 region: CASSLASRGEWQFF. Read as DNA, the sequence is TGTGCCAGCAGCTTAGCCAGTAGGGGGGAGTGGCAGTTCTTC. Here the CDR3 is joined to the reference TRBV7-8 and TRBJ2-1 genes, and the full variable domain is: GAGVSQSPRYKVAKRGQDVALRCDPISGHVSLFWYQQALGQGPEFLTYFQNEAQLDKSGLPSDRFFAERPEGSVSTLKIQRTQQEDSAVYLCASSLASRGEWQFFGPGTRLTVL.